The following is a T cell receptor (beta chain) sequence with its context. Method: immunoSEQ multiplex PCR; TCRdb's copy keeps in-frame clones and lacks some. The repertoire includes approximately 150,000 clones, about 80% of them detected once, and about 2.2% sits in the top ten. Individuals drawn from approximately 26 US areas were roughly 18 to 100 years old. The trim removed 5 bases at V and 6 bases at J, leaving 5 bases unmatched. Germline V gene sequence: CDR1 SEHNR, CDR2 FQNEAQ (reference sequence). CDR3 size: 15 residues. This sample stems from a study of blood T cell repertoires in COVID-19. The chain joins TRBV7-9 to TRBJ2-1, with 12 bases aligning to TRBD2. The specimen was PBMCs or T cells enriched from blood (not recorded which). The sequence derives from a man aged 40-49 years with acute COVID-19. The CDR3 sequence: CASSPLAGGPNEQFF. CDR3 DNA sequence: TGTGCCAGCAGCCCGCTAGCGGGGGGGCCCAATGAGCAGTTCTTC.